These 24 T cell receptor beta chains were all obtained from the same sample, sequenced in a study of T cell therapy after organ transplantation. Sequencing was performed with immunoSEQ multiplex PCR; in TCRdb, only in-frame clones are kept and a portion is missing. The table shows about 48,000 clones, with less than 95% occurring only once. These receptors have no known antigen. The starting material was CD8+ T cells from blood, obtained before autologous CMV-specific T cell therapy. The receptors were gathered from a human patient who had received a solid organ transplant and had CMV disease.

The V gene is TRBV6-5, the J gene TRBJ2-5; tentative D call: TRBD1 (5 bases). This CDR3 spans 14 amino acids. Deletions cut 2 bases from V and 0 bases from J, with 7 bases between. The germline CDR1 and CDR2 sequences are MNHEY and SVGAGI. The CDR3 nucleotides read TGTGCCAGCAGTTACGGGGCCCACCAAGAGACCCAGTACTTC. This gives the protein CASSYGAHQETQYF.

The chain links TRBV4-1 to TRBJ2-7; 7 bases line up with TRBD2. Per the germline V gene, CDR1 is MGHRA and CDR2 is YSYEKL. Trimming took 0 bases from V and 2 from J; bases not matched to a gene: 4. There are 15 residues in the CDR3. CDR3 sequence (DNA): TGCGCCAGCAGCCAAGAGTGGGAGGGTACCTACGAGCAGTACTTC. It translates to CASSQEWEGTYEQYF.

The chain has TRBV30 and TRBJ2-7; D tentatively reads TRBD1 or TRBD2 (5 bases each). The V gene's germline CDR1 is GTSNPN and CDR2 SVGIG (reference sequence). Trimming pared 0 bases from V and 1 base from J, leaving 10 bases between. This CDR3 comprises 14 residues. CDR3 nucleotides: TGTGCCTGGAGTGTTGAGGGACGGTCCTACGAGCAGTACTTC. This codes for CAWSVEGRSYEQYF.

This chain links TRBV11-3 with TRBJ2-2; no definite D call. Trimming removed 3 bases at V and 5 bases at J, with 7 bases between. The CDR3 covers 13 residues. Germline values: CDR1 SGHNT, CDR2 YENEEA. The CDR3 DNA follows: TGTGCCAGCAGCTTGCGAAGAACCGGGGAGCTGTTTTTT. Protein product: CASSLRRTGELFF.

This CDR3 reads CASSLDIVEETQYF. CDR3 sequence (DNA): TGTGCCAGCAGCTTAGATATAGTGGAAGAGACCCAGTACTTC. V and J are TRBV11-2 and TRBJ2-5; D unclear. The CDR3 totals 14 residues. V gave up 0 bases and J gave up 3 bases, with 8 bases separating them. The germline V gene encodes CDR1 SGHAT and CDR2 FQNNGV. Full variable domain (missing parts from reference TRBV11-2 and TRBJ2-5): EAGVAQSPRYKIIEKRQSVAFWCNPISGHATLYWYQQILGQGPKLLIQFQNNGVVDDSQLPKDRFSAERLKGVDSTLKIQPAKLEDSAVYLCASSLDIVEETQYFGPGTRLLVL.

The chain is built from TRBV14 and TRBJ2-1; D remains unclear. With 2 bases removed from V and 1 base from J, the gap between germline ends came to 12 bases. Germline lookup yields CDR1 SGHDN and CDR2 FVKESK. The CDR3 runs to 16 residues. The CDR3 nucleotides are TGTGCCAGCAGCCAACAAAGCCCTTGGTCCTACAATGAGCAGTTCTTC. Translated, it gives CASSQQSPWSYNEQFF.

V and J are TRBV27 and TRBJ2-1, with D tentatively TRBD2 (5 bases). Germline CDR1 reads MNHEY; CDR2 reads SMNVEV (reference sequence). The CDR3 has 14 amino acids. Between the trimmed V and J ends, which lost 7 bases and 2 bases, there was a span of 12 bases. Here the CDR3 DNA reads TGTGCCAGCACCTCAACCGGGACCTACAATGAGCAGTTCTTC. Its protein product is CASTSTGTYNEQFF.

The CDR3 region is CASSEAGAGLGEKLFF. The CDR3 DNA reads as TGTGCCAGCAGTGAAGCAGGTGCGGGGCTTGGCGAAAAACTGTTTTTT. The gene calls are TRBV2 and TRBJ1-4; D might be TRBD1 (5 bases). Germline loops: CDR1 SNHLY, CDR2 FYNNEI. CDR3 length: 16 amino acids. The V gene lost 0 bases and the J gene lost 8 bases, with 16 bases spanning the gap.

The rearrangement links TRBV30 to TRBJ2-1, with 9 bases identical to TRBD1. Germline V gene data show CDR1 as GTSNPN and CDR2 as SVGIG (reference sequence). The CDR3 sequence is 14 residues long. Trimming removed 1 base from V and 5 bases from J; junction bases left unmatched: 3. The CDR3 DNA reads TGTGCCTGGAGTGGCGGACAGGGGAACAATGAGCAGTTCTTC. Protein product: CAWSGGQGNNEQFF. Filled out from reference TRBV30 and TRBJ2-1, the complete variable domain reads SQTIHQWPATLVQPVGSPLSLECTVEGTSNPNLYWYRQAAGRGLQLLFYSVGIGQISSEVPQNLSASRPQDRQFILSSKKLLLSDSGFYLCAWSGGQGNNEQFFGPGTRLTVL.

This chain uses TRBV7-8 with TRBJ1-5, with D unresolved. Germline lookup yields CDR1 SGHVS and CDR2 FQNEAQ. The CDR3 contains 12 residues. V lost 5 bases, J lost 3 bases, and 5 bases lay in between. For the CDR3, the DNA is TGTGCCAGCAGCGCCCACAATCAGCCCCAGCATTTT. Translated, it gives CASSAHNQPQHF.

The CDR3 sequence is CASSFGTRDGGNYEQYF. The CDR3 DNA reads TGTGCCAGCAGTTTTGGGACCAGGGACGGTGGGAACTACGAGCAGTACTTC. J is TRBJ2-7 and V is TRBV27; either TRBD1 or TRBD2 may supply D (5 bases each). The length of the CDR3 is 17 residues. Trimming stripped 3 bases from V and 3 bases from J, with 21 bases between. Germline CDR1 MNHEY, CDR2 SMNVEV (reference sequence).

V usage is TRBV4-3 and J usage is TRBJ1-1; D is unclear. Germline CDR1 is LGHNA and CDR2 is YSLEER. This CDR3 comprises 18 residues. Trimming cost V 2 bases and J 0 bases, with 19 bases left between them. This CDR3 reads CASSQRGKSGHMNTEAFF. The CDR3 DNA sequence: TGCGCCAGCAGCCAAAGAGGGAAGTCAGGTCATATGAACACTGAAGCTTTCTTT.

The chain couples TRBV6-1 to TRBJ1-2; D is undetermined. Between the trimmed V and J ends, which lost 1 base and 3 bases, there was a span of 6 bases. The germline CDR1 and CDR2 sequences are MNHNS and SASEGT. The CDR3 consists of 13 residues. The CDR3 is CASSEELYYGYTF. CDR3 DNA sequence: TGTGCCAGCAGTGAAGAACTATACTATGGCTACACCTTC.

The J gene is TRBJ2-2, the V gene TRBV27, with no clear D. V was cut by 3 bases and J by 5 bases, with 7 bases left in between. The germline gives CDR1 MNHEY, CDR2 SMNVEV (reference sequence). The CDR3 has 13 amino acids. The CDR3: CASSFYRTGELFF. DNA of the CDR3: TGTGCCAGCAGTTTTTACAGAACCGGGGAGCTGTTTTTT.

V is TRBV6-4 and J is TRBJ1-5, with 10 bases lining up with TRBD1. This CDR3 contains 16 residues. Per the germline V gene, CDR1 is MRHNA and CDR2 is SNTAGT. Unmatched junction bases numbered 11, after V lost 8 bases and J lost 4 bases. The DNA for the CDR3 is TGTGCCAGCCGTACCGGGACAGGGGCTAAAAATCAGCCCCAGCATTTT. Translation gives CASRTGTGAKNQPQHF.

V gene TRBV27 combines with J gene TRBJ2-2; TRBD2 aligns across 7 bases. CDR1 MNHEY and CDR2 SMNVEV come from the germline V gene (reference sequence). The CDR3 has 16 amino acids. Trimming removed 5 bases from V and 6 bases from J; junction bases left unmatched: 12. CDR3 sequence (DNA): TGTGCCAGCAGTAACCTATGGGGGGGAGCCGCCGGGGAGCTGTTTTTT. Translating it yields CASSNLWGGAAGELFF.

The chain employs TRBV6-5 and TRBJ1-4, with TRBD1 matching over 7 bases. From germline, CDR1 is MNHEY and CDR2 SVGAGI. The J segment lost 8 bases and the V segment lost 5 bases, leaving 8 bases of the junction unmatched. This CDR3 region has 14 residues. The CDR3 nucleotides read TGTGCCAGCAGTCAGACAGGGATTAGGGAAAAACTGTTTTTT. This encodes CASSQTGIREKLFF.

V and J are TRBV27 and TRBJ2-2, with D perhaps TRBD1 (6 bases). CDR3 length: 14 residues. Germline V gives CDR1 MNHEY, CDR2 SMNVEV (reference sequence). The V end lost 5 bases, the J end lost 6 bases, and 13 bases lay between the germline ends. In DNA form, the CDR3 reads TGTGCCAGCAGTATACTACAGGGTTCCGGGGAGCTGTTTTTT. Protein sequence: CASSILQGSGELFF.

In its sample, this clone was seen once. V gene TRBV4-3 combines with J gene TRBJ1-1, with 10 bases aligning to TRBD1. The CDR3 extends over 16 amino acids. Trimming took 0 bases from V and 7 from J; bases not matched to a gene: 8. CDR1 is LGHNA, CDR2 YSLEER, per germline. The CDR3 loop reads CASSQETGGVESEAFF. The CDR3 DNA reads TGCGCCAGCAGCCAAGAGACAGGGGGCGTTGAGAGTGAAGCTTTCTTT.

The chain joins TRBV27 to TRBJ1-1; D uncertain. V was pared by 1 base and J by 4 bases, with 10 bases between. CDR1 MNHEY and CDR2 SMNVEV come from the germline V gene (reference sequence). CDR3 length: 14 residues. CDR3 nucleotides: TGTGCCAGCAGTTTATTGTGGGGTCGCACTGAAGCTTTCTTT. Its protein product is CASSLLWGRTEAFF.

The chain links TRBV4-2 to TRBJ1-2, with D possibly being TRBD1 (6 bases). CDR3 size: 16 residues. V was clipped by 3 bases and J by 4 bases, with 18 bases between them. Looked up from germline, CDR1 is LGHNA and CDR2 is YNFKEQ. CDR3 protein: CASSHGGWGDAYGYTF. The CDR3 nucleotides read TGTGCCAGCAGCCATGGGGGCTGGGGCGACGCCTATGGCTACACCTTC.

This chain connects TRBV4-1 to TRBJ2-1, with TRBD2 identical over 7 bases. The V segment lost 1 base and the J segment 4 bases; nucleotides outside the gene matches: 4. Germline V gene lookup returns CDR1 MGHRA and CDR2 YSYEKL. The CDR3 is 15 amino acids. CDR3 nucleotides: TGCGCCAGCAGCCAAGTAAGCGGGGTTTACAATGAGCAGTTCTTC. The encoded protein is CASSQVSGVYNEQFF.

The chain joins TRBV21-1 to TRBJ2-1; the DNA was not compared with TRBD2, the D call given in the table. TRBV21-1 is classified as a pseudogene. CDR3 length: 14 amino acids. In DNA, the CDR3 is TGTGCCAGCAGCAAATCCCGGTCGGACAATGAGCAGTTCTTC. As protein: CASSKSRSDNEQFF.

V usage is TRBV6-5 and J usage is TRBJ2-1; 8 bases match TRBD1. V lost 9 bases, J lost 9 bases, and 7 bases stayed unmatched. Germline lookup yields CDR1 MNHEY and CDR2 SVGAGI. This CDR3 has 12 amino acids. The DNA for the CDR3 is TGTGCCAGTACCGGGACAGGAATTGAGCAGTTCTTC. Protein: CASTGTGIEQFF.